This T cell receptor (beta chain) was found in a study of blood T cell repertoires in COVID-19. Whole-study context: Donors in the United States, Italy and Spain gave samples during acute or convalescent COVID-19. T cells, B-cell-depleted T cells, or PBMCs provided the cDNA or gDNA that served as material.

CDR1 is MNHEY and CDR2 is SMNVEV in the germline V gene (reference sequence). V gave up 3 bases and J gave up 3 bases, with 11 bases separating them. CDR3 length equals 14 residues. Per the original methods: The authors estimated nucleated cell counts from reference gene primer amplification. Only in-frame clones appear in the TCRdb table, and some are missing; sequencing was by immunoSEQ multiplex PCR. The DNA was the basis for D and trimming; V, J and clone size are from that table. The sample holds about 140,000 clones, approximately 83% seen once. The rearrangement links TRBV27 to TRBJ1-1; unclear D gene. This sequence originates from a human donor in a cohort sampled during active COVID-19. The sample was peripheral blood. CDR3 nucleotides: TGTGCCAGCAGTTTTTACTTTCGGGACACTGAAGCTTTCTTT. It specifies CASSFYFRDTEAFF.